Below, 14 T cell receptor beta chains from the same sample are listed, as sequenced in a study of shared clonotypes between healthy human individuals. Measured with immunoSEQ multiplex PCR; TCRdb has only the in-frame clones, and not every one. The sample lists millions of clones; 85% to 95% were seen once. In the naive CD8 group, cells lacked CD45RO and were positively selected for CCR7, so terminally differentiated effector memory CD45RA+ cells were left out. Sequenced material: naive CD8+ T cells from PBMCs. These receptors all come from a man younger than 35 in good health. Some clones in this sample may be carry-over from other donors' samples.

The CDR3 sequence is CSVTGLAGKRRSTDTQYF. The CDR3 nucleotides read TGCAGCGTCACGGGACTAGCGGGAAAAAGGAGGAGCACAGATACGCAGTATTTT. The J gene is TRBJ2-3, the V gene TRBV29-1, with TRBD2 matching over 13 bases. This CDR3 is 18 amino acids long. Germline CDR1 and CDR2: SQVTM and ANQGSEA. V trimming: 6 bases; J trimming: 0 bases; junction bases outside the gene matches: 12.

The rearrangement links TRBV27 to TRBJ1-1; 7 nucleotides align to TRBD1. The germline V gene encodes CDR1 MNHEY and CDR2 SMNVEV (reference sequence). The CDR3 is made up of 16 amino acids. After removal of 3 bases from V and 0 bases from J, the junction contained 7 bases not matched to a gene. This CDR3 is CASSFFSGTVNTEAFF. The CDR3 DNA follows: TGTGCCAGCAGTTTTTTTTCCGGGACAGTGAACACTGAAGCTTTCTTT.

The rearrangement links TRBV5-4 to TRBJ2-7, with D unresolved. The germline V gene encodes CDR1 SGHNT and CDR2 YYREEE (reference sequence). This CDR3 region has 15 residues. Trimming removed 4 bases at V and 2 bases at J, with 16 bases between. The CDR3 DNA reads as TGTGCCAGCAGCCCCCCTGTAGGGCAGACCTACGAGCAGTACTTC. It specifies CASSPPVGQTYEQYF.

The chain links TRBV7-8 to TRBJ1-1, with D possibly being TRBD1 (6 bases). The germline V gene has CDR1 SGHVS and CDR2 FQNEAQ. The V end lost 5 bases, the J end lost 4 bases, and 23 bases lay between the germline ends. The CDR3 totals 17 residues. In nucleotides, the CDR3 is TGTGCCAGCAGCCCACTAGCGCCCCAGGGGAAAGGCACTGAAGCTTTCTTT. Encoded protein: CASSPLAPQGKGTEAFF. Full variable domain (remainder filled in from reference TRBV7-8 and TRBJ1-1): GAGVSQSPRYKVAKRGQDVALRCDPISGHVSLFWYQQALGQGPEFLTYFQNEAQLDKSGLPSDRFFAERPEGSVSTLKIQRTQQEDSAVYLCASSPLAPQGKGTEAFFGQGTRLTVV.

The chain employs TRBV5-1 and TRBJ2-1, with 10 bases identical to TRBD2. The CDR3 has 15 residues. The J segment lost 7 bases and the V segment lost 1 base, leaving 5 bases of the junction unmatched. Germline lookup yields CDR1 SGHRS and CDR2 YFSETQ. DNA for the CDR3: TGCGCCAGCAGCTTGTCTAGCGGGAGCCTTAATGAGCAGTTCTTC. Translating gives CASSLSSGSLNEQFF.

V and J are TRBV11-2 and TRBJ1-1; 8 bases line up with TRBD1. The CDR3 covers 16 residues. Trimming cost V 4 bases and J 1 base; bases outside gene matches: 8. Looked up from germline, CDR1 is SGHAT and CDR2 is FQNNGV. CDR3 DNA sequence: TGTGCCAGCAGCTCTATGTCGCAGGGGGCGAACACTGAAGCTTTCTTT. This encodes CASSSMSQGANTEAFF. The variable domain in full, with the rest retrieved from reference TRBV11-2 and TRBJ1-1, is EAGVAQSPRYKIIEKRQSVAFWCNPISGHATLYWYQQILGQGPKLLIQFQNNGVVDDSQLPKDRFSAERLKGVDSTLKIQPAKLEDSAVYLCASSSMSQGANTEAFFGQGTRLTVV.

This chain uses TRBV6-5 with TRBJ2-1; the D call may be TRBD1 or TRBD2 (5 bases each). Germline loops: CDR1 MNHEY, CDR2 SVGAGI. Trimming left V 0 bases short and J 8 bases short, with 8 bases between. The CDR3 consists of 13 residues. This chain's CDR3 is CASSYSGPHEQFF. CDR3 bases: TGTGCCAGCAGTTACTCGGGACCTCATGAGCAGTTCTTC.

V is TRBV28 and J is TRBJ1-4; a possible D gene is TRBD1 (5 bases). Germline lookup yields CDR1 MDHEN and CDR2 SYDVKM. The CDR3 loop spans 13 amino acids. V dropped 3 bases and J dropped 11 bases, with 13 bases sitting between them. CDR3 sequence reads: CASSLAVRDKLFF. The DNA of the CDR3 is TGTGCCAGCAGTTTGGCCGTCCGGGACAAACTGTTTTTT. Filled out from reference TRBV28 and TRBJ1-4, the complete variable domain reads DVKVTQSSRYLVKRTGEKVFLECVQDMDHENMFWYRQDPGLGLRLIYFSYDVKMKEKGDIPEGYSVSREKKERFSLILESASTNQTSMYLCASSLAVRDKLFFGSGTQLSVL.

Remarks on this clone: The same CDR3 also results from other DNA sequences found in this sample. The rearrangement uses TRBV27 and TRBJ2-7, with unresolved D. This CDR3 region has 12 residues. V lost 3 bases to trimming and J lost 7 bases, with 10 bases between them. Germline V gene sequence: CDR1 MNHEY, CDR2 SMNVEV (reference sequence). CDR3 sequence: CASSLLSGEQYF. The CDR3 DNA follows: TGTGCCAGCAGTTTGTTAAGTGGTGAGCAGTACTTC.

This rearrangement joins TRBV7-2 to TRBJ1-2; D might be TRBD1 (5 bases). CDR3 length: 15 residues. Germline lookup yields CDR1 SGHTA and CDR2 FQGNSA. Trimming cost V 5 bases and J 4 bases, with 17 bases left between them. The CDR3 DNA follows: TGTGCCAGCAGCGGGGACGAGGGGATTGGCTATGGCTACACCTTC. Translation gives CASSGDEGIGYGYTF.

A single count supports this clone. The rearrangement links TRBV5-6 to TRBJ1-1, with D maybe TRBD1 (5 bases). Per the germline V gene, CDR1 is SGHDT and CDR2 is YYEEEE. Deletions cut 0 bases from V and 11 bases from J, with 11 bases between. CDR3 size: 12 residues. The CDR3 DNA reads as TGTGCCAGCAGCTTGGGGAGGGGAAATGCTTTCTTT. The encoded protein is CASSLGRGNAFF.

Remarks on this clone: The sample contains more than one DNA sequence encoding this CDR3. The V call is TRBV4-1, the J call TRBJ1-1, with a weak D call TRBD1 (6 bases). The CDR3 length is 15 residues. The V gene's germline CDR1 is MGHRA and CDR2 YSYEKL. Trimming pared 0 bases from V and 5 bases from J, leaving 13 bases between. CDR3 amino acids: CASSQDTGRGTEAFF. The CDR3, as DNA: TGCGCCAGCAGCCAAGACACAGGGAGGGGAACTGAAGCTTTCTTT.

The chain has TRBV27 and TRBJ2-7; TRBD1 is a possible D gene (5 bases). This CDR3 has 14 amino acids. Germline CDR1 and CDR2: MNHEY and SMNVEV (reference sequence). V lost 8 bases to trimming and J lost 0 bases, with 14 bases between them. CDR3 sequence: CASGPRASSYEQYF. CDR3 nucleotides: TGTGCCAGCGGCCCCAGGGCAAGCTCCTACGAGCAGTACTTC.

The gene calls are TRBV10-3 and TRBJ2-5; a weak D match, TRBD2 (5 bases). V was shortened by 7 bases and J by 2 bases, with 11 bases between the two germline ends. The CDR3 loop spans 13 amino acids. Germline CDR1 reads ENHRY; CDR2 reads SYGVKD. This chain's CDR3 is CAIKVGEQETQYF. The CDR3 nucleotides are TGTGCCATCAAGGTCGGGGAGCAAGAGACCCAGTACTTC.